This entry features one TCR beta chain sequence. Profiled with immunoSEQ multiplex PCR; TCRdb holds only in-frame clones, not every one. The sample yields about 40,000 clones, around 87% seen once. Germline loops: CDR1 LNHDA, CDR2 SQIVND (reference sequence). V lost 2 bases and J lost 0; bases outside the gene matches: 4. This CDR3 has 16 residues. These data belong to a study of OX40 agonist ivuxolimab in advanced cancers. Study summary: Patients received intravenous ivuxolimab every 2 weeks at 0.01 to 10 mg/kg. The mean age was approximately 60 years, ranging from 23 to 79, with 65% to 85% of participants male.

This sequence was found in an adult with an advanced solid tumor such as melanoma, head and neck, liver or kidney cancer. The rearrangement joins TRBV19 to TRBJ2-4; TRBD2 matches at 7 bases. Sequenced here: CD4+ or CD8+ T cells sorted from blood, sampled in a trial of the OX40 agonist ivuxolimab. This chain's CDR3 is CASSITSAIAKNIQYF. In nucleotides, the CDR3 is TGTGCCAGTAGTATAACTAGCGCCATAGCCAAAAACATTCAGTACTTC.